These T cell receptor beta chains were read from a single sample in a study of beta chain features in type 1 diabetes. Only in-frame clones appear in the TCRdb table, and some are missing; sequencing was by immunoSEQ multiplex PCR. The table has more than 85,000 clones, 40% seen once. Sequencing was performed on stem cell memory CD4+ T cells from blood. All receptors derive from a young woman in good health. The CDR3 runs from the conserved cysteine through the conserved F or W. D genes are given only for firm matches. A row's size may be missing; if present it is once, few, many or a size class.

clone size	V gene	D gene	J gene	CDR3 DNA	CDR3 protein
.	TRBV27	TRBD2	TRBJ2-2	TGTGCCAGCAGTTTATTAGGACTAGCGGGGAACACCGGGGAGCTGTTTTTT	CASSLLGLAGNTGELFF
few	TRBV10-3	.	TRBJ2-7	TGTGCCATCAGTCGACAGGTCCACGAGCAGTACTTC	CAISRQVHEQYF
.	TRBV5-1	TRBD2	TRBJ2-1	TGCGCCAGCAGCTTGTTACTAGCGGGAGCCAATGAGCAGTTCTTC	CASSLLLAGANEQFF
few	TRBV30	.	TRBJ1-5	TGTGCCTGGAGTGCAACTGGTAATCAGCCCCAGCATTTT	CAWSATGNQPQHF
few	TRBV5-1	.	TRBJ2-4	TGCGCCAGCAGCTTCAATTTCGTCGGCGGCAGGGAGTACTTC	CASSFNFVGGREYF
few	TRBV7-3	TRBD2	TRBJ2-1	TGTGCCAGCAGCCTGACTAGCGGGGGGTACAATGAGCAGTTCTTC	CASSLTSGGYNEQFF
.	TRBV29-1	.	TRBJ2-6	TGCAGCGTTGAAACGGCGGGCTTCTCTGGGGCCAACGTCCTGACTTTC	CSVETAGFSGANVLTF
once	TRBV5-1	.	TRBJ1-1	TGCGCCAGCAGCTTGGGGTGGGGGGGCACTGAAGCTTTCTTT	CASSLGWGGTEAFF
.	TRBV27	TRBD1	TRBJ2-7	TGTGCCAGCAGTCCCCGGACAGGGATCTACGAGCAGTACTTC	CASSPRTGIYEQYF
few	TRBV28	TRBD2	TRBJ2-1	TGTGCCAGCAGGGTAGCGGGAGGGAGTAATGAGCAGTTCTTC	CASRVAGGSNEQFF
.	TRBV28	.	TRBJ1-1	TGTGCCAGCAGTTCCGCAGCGAGTAACACTGAAGCTTTCTTT	CASSSAASNTEAFF
few	TRBV7-9	.	TRBJ2-3	TGTGCCAGCAGCTCGAAAACAGGAGCCCTCCTCTTAACCACAGATACGCAGTATTTT	CASSSKTGALLLTTDTQYF
.	TRBV19	TRBD1	TRBJ2-6	TGTGCCAGTAGATCCTACGGGACAGGGGTTTCTGGGGCCAACGTCCTGACTTTC	CASRSYGTGVSGANVLTF
.	TRBV9	.	TRBJ2-3	TGTGCCAGCAGCGTAGCCGGGAAGGGAAAGGTGTTT	CASSVAGKGKVF
.	TRBV5-1	TRBD2	TRBJ2-7	TGCGCCAGCAGCTGGGGGGACTACTCCTACGAGCAGTACTTC	CASSWGDYSYEQYF
few	TRBV27	.	TRBJ2-7	TGTGCCAGCAGTTTACACGGAGCGGGCACGGGGTGGGAGCAGTACTTC	CASSLHGAGTGWEQYF
few	TRBV28	TRBD1	TRBJ1-6	TGTGCCAGCATAGGACAGGGTGTCAATTCACCCCTCCACTTT	CASIGQGVNSPLHF
.	TRBV28	TRBD1	TRBJ1-6	TGTGCCAGCAGCCCCGGGGACAGATCTAATTCACCCCTCCACTTT	CASSPGDRSNSPLHF
few	TRBV11-3	.	TRBJ2-3	TGTGCCAGCAGCCCCCACCTGACAGTTTCAGATACGCAGTATTTT	CASSPHLTVSDTQYF
.	TRBV5-1	.	TRBJ1-4	TGCGCCAGCAGTTCTGGGCGCCGGAAACTGTTTTTT	CASSSGRRKLFF
few	TRBV29-1	TRBD1	TRBJ2-7	TGCAGCGTTGGACAGGGGGCGCGCCCTCTTTCCTACGAGCAGTACTTC	CSVGQGARPLSYEQYF
.	TRBV28	.	TRBJ2-7	TGTGCCAGCAGAGGACAGTTGAGCTCCTACGAGCAGTACTTC	CASRGQLSSYEQYF
.	TRBV7-9	TRBD1	TRBJ2-3	TGTGCCAGCAGCTTCTGGACAGGGGGTCCAGATACGCAGTATTTT	CASSFWTGGPDTQYF
few	TRBV19	TRBD2	TRBJ2-1	TGTGCCAGTAGTTTTCGCGGGAGGTCCTACAATGAGCAGTTCTTC	CASSFRGRSYNEQFF